A selection of T cell receptor beta chains follows, all from one sample in a study of regulatory T cells in long-lasting Graves disease. TCRdb passed the multiplex PCR reads through MiXCR, listing each CDR3 protein once. Among about 210,000 distinct CDR3 sequences listed, roughly 18% were seen once. These data were also reused for a study on T cells in Graves' hyperthyroidism and ophthalmopathy.

The sample was peripheral blood mononuclear cells (PBMCs), taken at new diagnosis, from a patient treated with antithyroid drugs. These receptors were collected from a woman under 40 with Graves disease. The CDR3 runs from the conserved cysteine through the conserved F or W. D genes are given only for firm matches. The size entry is marked missing in some rows and otherwise reads once, few, many or a size class.

D gene | clone size | J gene | V gene | CDR3 protein | CDR3 DNA
. | many | TRBJ1-4 | TRBV12-3/TRBV12-4 | CASSFGRWNEKLFF | TGTGCCAGCAGTTTTGGGAGATGGAATGAAAAACTGTTTTTT
TRBD1 | many | TRBJ2-3 | TRBV12-5 | CASGFGAQQGDTQYF | TGTGCTAGTGGTTTCGGGGCACAACAGGGGGATACGCAGTATTTT
. | many | TRBJ1-4 | TRBV20-1 | CSASDRRGRGYEKLFF | TGCAGTGCTAGTGACAGGCGGGGAAGGGGATACGAAAAACTGTTTTTT
. | many | TRBJ1-2 | TRBV12-3/TRBV12-4 | CASSKGLTNAGYTF | TGTGCCAGCAGTAAAGGACTGACTAACGCTGGCTACACCTTC
. | many | TRBJ2-7 | TRBV5-1 | CASSFLSSYEQYF | TGCGCCAGCAGCTTCCTTAGCTCCTACGAGCAGTACTTC
. | many | TRBJ2-1 | TRBV6-1 | CASSGSNEQFF | TGTGCCAGCAGTGGCTCCAATGAGCAGTTCTTC
. | few | TRBJ2-5 | TRBV5-6 | CASSPGVLKKETQYF | TGTGCCAGCAGCCCCGGGGTCTTAAAAAAAGAGACCCAGTACTTC
. | . | TRBJ1-2 | TRBV4-1 | CASSQDPAPTFYGYTF | TGCGCCAGCAGCCAAGATCCAGCGCCGACATTCTATGGCTACACCTTC
TRBD2 | . | TRBJ2-1 | TRBV4-1 | CASSQGSGSFGEQFF | TGCGCCAGCAGCCAAGGGAGCGGGAGTTTCGGTGAGCAGTTCTTC
. | many | TRBJ2-4 | TRBV6-2/TRBV6-3 | CASSEAVSGWDIQYF | TGTGCCAGCAGTGAAGCCGTTAGCGGTTGGGACATTCAGTACTTC
. | once | TRBJ2-1 | TRBV2 | CASSPLSSYNEQFF | TGTGCCAGCAGTCCCTTATCCTCCTACAATGAGCAGTTCTTC
. | . | TRBJ2-1 | TRBV11-2 | CASSLGGMVDNEQFF | TGTGCCAGCAGCTTAGGGGGGATGGTGGACAATGAGCAGTTCTTC
. | few | TRBJ2-1 | TRBV28 | CASSPTGISSYNEQFF | TGTGCCAGCAGTCCTACAGGGATAAGCTCCTACAATGAGCAGTTCTTC
. | many | TRBJ1-2 | TRBV13 | CASSPRGAPGYTF | TGTGCCAGCAGCCCCCGGGGGGCGCCCGGCTACACCTTC
. | few | TRBJ2-7 | TRBV3-1 | CASSAHYGGYEQYF | TGTGCCAGCAGCGCCCATTATGGGGGCTACGAGCAGTACTTC
. | many | TRBJ1-4 | TRBV6-5 | CASSYSRTTNEKLFF | TGTGCCAGCAGTTACTCCCGGACAACTAATGAAAAACTGTTTTTT
. | once | TRBJ1-4 | TRBV14 | CASSQDRINNEKLFF | TGTGCCAGCAGCCAAGATCGGATTAATAATGAAAAACTGTTTTTT
. | many | TRBJ2-2 | TRBV12-3/TRBV12-4 | CASPGADRNTGELFF | TGTGCCTCACCGGGAGCGGACCGAAACACCGGGGAGCTGTTTTTT
. | many | TRBJ1-2 | TRBV6-1 | CASSEARVPNYGYTF | TGTGCCAGCAGTGAAGCCAGGGTCCCGAACTATGGCTACACCTTC
. | many | TRBJ1-6 | TRBV12-3/TRBV12-4 | CASSSLRHSPLHF | TGTGCCAGCAGTTCTCTGCGACATTCACCCCTCCACTTT
. | many | TRBJ1-2 | TRBV11-2 | CASSHLRGSPRANYGYTF | TGTGCCAGCAGCCATCTGCGTGGAAGCCCTCGAGCTAACTATGGCTACACCTTC
. | many | TRBJ1-5 | TRBV5-6 | CASSLASAGRRYQPQHF | TGTGCCAGCAGCTTGGCCTCGGCAGGGAGGAGATATCAGCCCCAGCATTTT
. | many | TRBJ2-5 | TRBV20-1 | CSASPGFQETQYF | TGCAGTGCCTCGCCGGGGTTCCAAGAGACCCAGTACTTC
. | many | TRBJ2-7 | TRBV28 | CASSLLGTGSYEQYF | TGTGCCAGCAGTTTGTTGGGCACAGGGTCCTACGAGCAGTACTTC
TRBD1 | . | TRBJ2-1 | TRBV19 | CASSGVGQGYNEQFF | TGTGCCAGTAGTGGTGTCGGACAGGGTTACAATGAGCAGTTCTTC
TRBD1 | many | TRBJ1-5 | TRBV12-3/TRBV12-4 | CASSLYRGQPQHF | TGTGCCAGCAGTTTATACAGGGGTCAGCCCCAGCATTTT
TRBD1 | . | TRBJ2-3 | TRBV12-3/TRBV12-4 | CASSSSGQGEDTQYF | TGTGCCAGCAGTTCTTCCGGACAGGGGGAGGATACGCAGTATTTT
. | many | TRBJ1-5 | TRBV12-3/TRBV12-4 | CASSFAGRQPQHF | TGTGCCAGCAGTTTTGCGGGCCGTCAGCCCCAGCATTTT
. | many | TRBJ1-6 | TRBV30 | CAWSVRQATDSPLHF | TGTGCCTGGAGTGTACGGCAGGCTACGGATTCACCCCTCCACTTT
. | many | TRBJ1-1 | TRBV10-3 | CAISERVRDEAFF | TGTGCCATCAGTGAGAGGGTTAGGGATGAAGCTTTCTTT
. | few | TRBJ2-7 | TRBV15 | CATSRIPGQSSYEQYF | TGTGCCACCAGCAGAATCCCCGGACAGAGTTCCTACGAGCAGTACTTC
TRBD1 | many | TRBJ1-4 | TRBV12-3/TRBV12-4 | CASTQGGEKLFF | TGTGCCAGCACGCAGGGGGGCGAAAAACTGTTTTTT
. | many | TRBJ1-5 | TRBV3-1 | CASSRRGQPQHF | TGTGCCAGCAGCCGTAGGGGTCAGCCCCAGCATTTT
TRBD1 | many | TRBJ2-7 | TRBV5-6 | CASSIPGQGATSYEQYF | TGTGCCAGCAGCATTCCGGGACAGGGGGCGACGTCCTACGAGCAGTACTTC
. | many | TRBJ2-7 | TRBV10-3 | CAISESAGQMSAEQYF | TGTGCCATCAGTGAGTCCGCGGGACAAATGTCGGCCGAGCAGTACTTC
. | many | TRBJ2-7 | TRBV12-3/TRBV12-4 | CASRQEGASLYF | TGTGCCAGCAGGCAGGAGGGGGCCTCGCTGTACTTC
. | few | TRBJ2-5 | TRBV6-2/TRBV6-3 | CASRPGLLYQETQYF | TGTGCCAGCAGACCGGGACTCCTATACCAAGAGACCCAGTACTTC
. | . | TRBJ1-6 | TRBV2 | CASTIGQGYNSPLHF | TGTGCCAGCACGATAGGGCAGGGCTATAATTCACCCCTCCACTTT
TRBD1 | few | TRBJ1-5 | TRBV19 | CASSPTSGTGGGWQPQHF | TGTGCCAGTAGCCCTACCTCCGGGACAGGGGGCGGGTGGCAGCCCCAGCATTTT
TRBD2 | . | TRBJ2-7 | TRBV5-1 | CASSFLVPGTSGPSSYEQYF | TGCGCCAGCAGCTTCTTGGTCCCCGGGACTAGCGGGCCGAGCTCCTACGAGCAGTACTTC
. | many | TRBJ2-7 | TRBV6-1 | CASTDKTGTYEQYF | TGTGCCAGCACCGACAAAACCGGTACCTACGAGCAGTACTTC
. | many | TRBJ2-7 | TRBV11-3 | CASSPSQATNYEQYF | TGTGCCAGCAGCCCTAGTCAGGCAACAAATTACGAGCAGTACTTC
TRBD1 | . | TRBJ2-1 | TRBV19 | CASSITGTGAYNEQFF | TGTGCCAGTAGTATCACCGGGACAGGTGCCTACAATGAGCAGTTCTTC
TRBD1 | many | TRBJ2-2 | TRBV11-2 | CASSTQTGVAGELFF | TGTGCCAGCAGCACCCAGACAGGGGTGGCCGGGGAGCTGTTTTTT
. | many | TRBJ1-2 | TRBV2 | CASSEDQTHYGYTF | TGTGCCAGCAGTGAAGACCAGACACACTATGGCTACACCTTC
TRBD1 | many | TRBJ1-5 | TRBV28 | CASTMTGFSNQPQHF | TGTGCCAGCACTATGACAGGGTTTAGCAATCAGCCCCAGCATTTT
. | . | TRBJ1-1 | TRBV9 | CASSVGVGGGTEAFF | TGTGCCAGCAGCGTAGGAGTTGGGGGCGGCACTGAAGCTTTCTTT
. | . | TRBJ2-5 | TRBV6-1 | CASSTHRVQETQYF | TGTGCCAGCAGTACCCACAGGGTCCAAGAGACCCAGTACTTC
. | many | TRBJ1-5 | TRBV2 | CASSEAGGQPQHF | TGTGCCAGCAGTGAAGCGGGCGGTCAGCCCCAGCATTTT
. | many | TRBJ2-7 | TRBV9 | CASSVAPGYEQYF | TGTGCCAGCAGCGTAGCCCCCGGCTACGAGCAGTACTTC
. | few | TRBJ2-3 | TRBV19 | CASGVLREVGTDTQYF | TGTGCCAGTGGCGTCTTGCGAGAGGTGGGAACAGATACGCAGTATTTT
. | many | TRBJ1-5 | TRBV4-1 | CASSQLTGNQPQHF | TGCGCCAGCAGCCAGTTGACAGGTAATCAGCCCCAGCATTTT
TRBD1 | many | TRBJ1-4 | TRBV20-1 | CSAPGGGQGLEKLFF | TGCAGTGCCCCAGGGGGAGGACAGGGTTTGGAAAAACTGTTTTTT
. | . | TRBJ1-6 | TRBV11-3 | CASSFGPGPGGDSPLHF | TGTGCCAGCAGCTTCGGGCCCGGGCCGGGAGGGGATTCACCCCTCCACTTT
. | many | TRBJ1-1 | TRBV20-1 | CSASDSSLNTEAFF | TGCAGTGCTAGCGACAGTTCACTGAACACTGAAGCTTTCTTT
TRBD1 | many | TRBJ1-1 | TRBV10-2 | CASSRQGAGAEAFF | TGCGCCAGCAGCCGACAGGGGGCGGGGGCGGAAGCTTTCTTT
. | many | TRBJ2-1 | TRBV11-2 | CASSPRTDRRAREQFF | TGTGCCAGCAGCCCCCGGACGGATCGCCGGGCTCGTGAGCAGTTCTTC
TRBD2 | many | TRBJ2-7 | TRBV20-1 | CSATFSERGPYEQYF | TGCAGTGCTACCTTTTCTGAGCGGGGGCCCTACGAGCAGTACTTC
. | . | TRBJ2-7 | TRBV20-1 | CSARDDPDSYEQYF | TGCAGTGCTAGAGACGACCCGGACAGCTACGAGCAGTACTTC
TRBD2 | many | TRBJ2-2 | TRBV30 | CAWTYAGGLDTGELFF | TGTGCCTGGACCTACGCGGGGGGGCTTGACACCGGGGAGCTGTTTTTT